Listed here are 16 T cell receptor beta chains from one sample, sequenced in a study of T cells after yellow fever vaccination. MiXCR was run by TCRdb on the 5' RACE reads, yielding one entry per CDR3 protein. The sample has some 670,000 distinct CDR3 sequences, roughly 12% seen once; the top ten hold 15%. The input for sequencing was PBMCs, taken on the day of the yellow fever booster vaccination. The receptors come from a man aged 30 to 45 who received the YFV17D yellow fever vaccine.

This clonotype was recorded a few times. The chain joins TRBV12-3 or TRBV12-4 to TRBJ2-5; 12 nucleotides align to TRBD2. The CDR3 contains 16 residues. V was clipped by 1 base and J by 4 bases; unmatched bases: 4. The CDR3 sequence: CASSLDLAGGRETQYF. In DNA, the CDR3 is TGTGCCAGCAGTTTAGACCTAGCGGGAGGGAGAGAGACCCAGTACTTC.

The V gene is TRBV20-1, the J gene TRBJ2-1, with 7 bases lining up with TRBD2. The CDR3 spans 17 residues. J lost 5 bases, V lost 2 bases, and 15 bases had no gene match. CDR1 and CDR2 from the germline V gene are DFQATT and SNEGSKA (reference sequence). The CDR3 region has the DNA TGCAGTGCTAGAAACACGGGGAGGGCTTTCACCCACAATGAGCAGTTCTTC. Amino acid sequence: CSARNTGRAFTHNEQFF.

CDR3 nucleotide sequence: TGTGCCAGCAGTTCCCCAGCGGGAGTTAGAACCGGGGAGCTGTTTTTT. It encodes CASSSPAGVRTGELFF. This chain uses TRBV12-3 or TRBV12-4 with TRBJ2-2, with TRBD2 identical over 8 bases. After removal of 4 bases from V and 5 bases from J, the junction contained 9 bases not matched to a gene. This CDR3 has 16 residues.

This clonotype was counted a few times. The V gene is TRBV20-1, the J gene TRBJ1-1; D is uncertain. The CDR3 extends over 12 amino acids. The V and J ends lost 0 bases and 3 bases respectively, with 5 bases between them. Germline CDR1 is DFQATT and CDR2 is SNEGSKA (reference sequence). The CDR3 nucleotides are TGCAGTGCTAGAGATCCCGACACTGAAGCTTTCTTT. Translation: CSARDPDTEAFF.

V gene TRBV7-2 combines with J gene TRBJ1-6; tentative D call: TRBD1 (6 bases). Germline assignment: CDR1 SGHTA and CDR2 FQGNSA. V was clipped by 5 bases and J by 11 bases, with 10 bases between them. The CDR3 is made up of 12 amino acids. CDR3 sequence reads: CASSTGIAPLHF. CDR3 DNA: TGTGCCAGCAGCACAGGGATTGCACCCCTCCACTTT.

The rearrangement joins TRBV20-1 to TRBJ2-1, with D maybe TRBD2 (5 bases). CDR1 DFQATT and CDR2 SNEGSKA come from the germline V gene (reference sequence). V was cut by 7 bases and J by 8 bases, with 15 bases left in between. This CDR3 region has 12 residues. CDR3 DNA: TGCAGTGGTGAGGCCGCGGGCGATGAGCAGTTCTTC. This gives the protein CSGEAAGDEQFF.

The J gene is TRBJ2-3, the V gene TRBV5-6; possibly TRBD2 for D (6 bases). The ends were cut back, 3 bases at V and 0 bases at J, with 11 bases in the middle. The CDR3 sequence is 15 residues long. Germline V lookup: CDR1 SGHDT, CDR2 YYEEEE. The CDR3 nucleotides are TGTGCCAGCAGCTCAATTAGCGGAAGCACAGATACGCAGTATTTT. Residues: CASSSISGSTDTQYF.

This clonotype showed up many times. V and J are TRBV3-1 and TRBJ2-7; D uncertain. V was cut by 1 base and J by 6 bases, with 4 bases left in between. CDR1 is LGHDT, CDR2 YNNKEL, per germline (reference sequence). The CDR3 spans 11 residues. CDR3 DNA sequence: TGTGCCAGCAGCCAAGTAGGCGAGCAGTACTTC. This translates into CASSQVGEQYF.

This sequence joins TRBV7-2 and TRBJ1-1; no definite D call. The CDR3 extends over 14 amino acids. The germline V gene has CDR1 SGHTA and CDR2 FQGNSA. The V gene lost 3 bases and the J gene lost 0 bases, with 8 bases spanning the gap. The CDR3 spells CASSFLAVNTEAFF. The CDR3 region has the DNA TGTGCCAGCAGCTTTCTAGCGGTGAACACTGAAGCTTTCTTT.

The chain recombines TRBV5-1 with TRBJ2-7; 8 nucleotides line up with TRBD2. CDR1 and CDR2 (germline): SGHRS, YFSETQ. Trimming cost V 1 base and J 1 base; bases outside gene matches: 4. This CDR3 region has 15 residues. CDR3 sequence (DNA): TGCGCCAGCAGCTTGACTAGCGGTCCTTCCTACGAGCAGTACTTC. Translating it yields CASSLTSGPSYEQYF.

J is TRBJ2-1 and V is TRBV27; the D gene could be TRBD1 or TRBD2 (5 bases each). Trimming shortened V by 9 bases and J by 0 bases, and 12 bases separated the two germline ends. CDR1 is MNHEY, CDR2 SMNVEV, per germline (reference sequence). The CDR3 extends over 14 amino acids. The CDR3 DNA follows: TGTGCCAGTTGCCGGGACGTCTCCTACAATGAGCAGTTCTTC. It yields the protein CASCRDVSYNEQFF.

This clonotype has more than one count but fewer than ten. The J gene is TRBJ2-4, the V gene TRBV9; D is undetermined. Trimming stripped 2 bases from V and 6 bases from J, with 12 bases between. In germline, CDR1 is SGDLS, CDR2 YYNGEE. The CDR3 length is 14 residues. The CDR3 spells CASSVGLGVNIQYF. Here the CDR3 DNA reads TGTGCCAGCAGCGTGGGTCTTGGGGTAAACATTCAGTACTTC.

The chain carries TRBV12-3 or TRBV12-4 and TRBJ2-1; D call uncertain. This CDR3 has 14 residues. Trimming stripped 6 bases from V and 1 base from J, with 10 bases between. This chain's CDR3 is CASRSVSSYNEQFF. DNA for the CDR3: TGTGCCAGCAGATCAGTCTCATCCTACAATGAGCAGTTCTTC.

This clonotype was observed a handful of times. The rearrangement joins TRBV6-5 to TRBJ1-5; D ambiguous. Per the germline V gene, CDR1 is MNHEY and CDR2 is SVGAGI. The CDR3 is 15 amino acids. Trimming took 0 bases from V and 0 from J, leaving 6 bases between them. CDR3 nucleotide sequence: TGTGCCAGCAGTTACTCATCAGGTAGCAATCAGCCCCAGCATTTT. It codes for CASSYSSGSNQPQHF.

This clonotype was detected only once. CDR3 DNA sequence: TGTGCCAGCACCCGATGGGGAGGGGACACTGAAGCTTTCTTT. It translates to CASTRWGGDTEAFF. The chain combines TRBV12-3 or TRBV12-4 with TRBJ1-1; D might be TRBD1 (5 bases). CDR3 size: 14 residues. V gave up 7 bases and J gave up 3 bases, with 15 bases separating them.

The chain recombines TRBV20-1 with TRBJ1-4; D not resolved. Germline V gene sequence: CDR1 DFQATT, CDR2 SNEGSKA (reference sequence). The V and J ends lost 0 bases and 7 bases respectively, with 18 bases between them. CDR3 length: 16 residues. CDR3 sequence: CSARDAQQRLGEKLFF. CDR3 nucleotides: TGCAGTGCTAGAGATGCGCAACAGCGGTTGGGTGAAAAACTGTTTTTT.